A single sample gave rise to the 22 T cell receptor beta chains below, sequenced in a study of Graves' ophthalmopathy and Graves' hyperthyroidism. As the template, RNA transcripts were used to amplify TCR beta CDR3 regions. HTBI primers were employed in first-round RT-PCR, then a second-round multiplex PCR followed. TCRdb processed the multiplex PCR reads anew with MiXCR; each CDR3 protein has one entry. Of roughly 1.1 million distinct CDR3 sequences detected, roughly 35% appear once; the ten largest clones hold around 10%. Sequencing used peripheral blood or thyroid tissue (not recorded which). The receptors come from an adult man with Graves' hyperthyroidism.

This rearrangement joins TRBV29-1 to TRBJ1-2; weak D call: TRBD1 (5 bases). The germline V and J ends were trimmed by 3 bases and 3 bases, with 11 bases remaining between them. The CDR3 is 13 amino acids. Germline V CDR1 and CDR2: SQVTM, ANQGSEA. CDR3 sequence reads: CSVDDGADYGYTF. Written as DNA, the CDR3 is TGCAGCGTTGATGACGGGGCAGACTATGGCTACACCTTC. Supplemented by reference TRBV29-1 and TRBJ1-2, the full variable domain reads SAVISQKPSRDICQRGTSLTIQCQVDSQVTMMFWYRQQPGQSLTLIATANQGSEATYESGFVIDKFPISRPNLTFSTLTVSNMSPEDSSIYLCSVDDGADYGYTFGSGTRLTVV.

The CDR3 DNA is TGTGCCAGCAGTTACTGGGCGACAGGTCGAGGAGAGGACTACGAGCAGTACTTC. Translating gives CASSYWATGRGEDYEQYF. The chain employs TRBV7-8 and TRBJ2-7; TRBD1 might be the D (6 bases). This CDR3 spans 18 amino acids. Looked up from germline, CDR1 is SGHVS and CDR2 is FQNEAQ. The V gene lost 6 bases and the J gene lost 3 bases, with 27 bases spanning the gap.

This clonotype was observed at least ten times. This chain uses TRBV12-3 or TRBV12-4 with TRBJ1-5; no reliable D call. The V and J ends lost 4 bases and 4 bases respectively, with 8 bases between them. The CDR3 covers 13 residues. The CDR3 sequence: CASSSKWNQPQHF. Written as DNA, the CDR3 is TGTGCCAGCAGTTCTAAATGGAATCAGCCCCAGCATTTT.

This clonotype came up many times. The CDR3 carries no conserved terminal phenylalanine or tryptophan, so it likely arises from a read error. The DNA is left out, because the CDR3 cannot be placed on it with certainty; the CDR3 is given as TCRdb lists it. The chain recombines TRBV7-3 with TRBJ2-7. Germline CDR1 is SGHTA and CDR2 is FQGTGA. Both ends counted, the CDR3 spans 8 residues. The CDR3 sequence: CASSSHTC.

This clonotype occurred a few times. The V and J genes are TRBV5-1 and TRBJ2-7, with 10 bases aligning to TRBD1. Germline V gene data show CDR1 as SGHRS and CDR2 as YFSETQ. The CDR3 has 16 residues. The V and J ends lost 1 base and 2 bases, in that order; junction bases with no gene match: 6. Here the CDR3 reads CASSLTGTGETYEQYF. The CDR3 nucleotides are TGCGCCAGCAGCTTGACTGGGACAGGGGAGACCTACGAGCAGTACTTC.

Remarks on this clonotype: One junction end disagrees with the germline gene, perhaps due to a read error. The J gene is TRBJ2-5, the V gene TRBV7-9, with D perhaps matching TRBD1 (6 bases). The CDR3 length is 17 residues. The V gene's germline CDR1 is SEHNR and CDR2 FQNEAQ (reference sequence). CDR3: CASSQTLTGAIAETQYF. In DNA, the CDR3 is TGCGCCAGCAGTCAAACATTGACAGGCGCAATTGCAGAGACCCAGTACTTC. Full variable domain (missing parts from reference TRBV7-9 and TRBJ2-5): DTGVSQNPRHKITKRGQNVTFRCDPISEHNRLYWYRQTLGQGPEFLTYFQNEAQLEKSRLLSDRFSAERPKGSFSTLEIQRTEQGDSAMYLCASSQTLTGAIAETQYFGPGTRLLVL.

This clonotype occurred a few times. This chain uses TRBV6-1 with TRBJ1-1; possibly TRBD1 for D (5 bases). V lost 6 bases, J lost 10 bases, and 12 bases lay in between. This CDR3 contains 11 residues. Germline V gene sequence: CDR1 MNHNS, CDR2 SASEGT. CDR3 nucleotide sequence: TGTGCCAGCAGACGTCAGGGAGGAGCTTTCTTT. Its protein product is CASRRQGGAFF.

On this clonotype: Given a much more abundant clone one base away, this may be a read error. The J gene is TRBJ2-7, the V gene TRBV2; 7 positions agree with TRBD1. Germline V CDR1 and CDR2: SNHLY, FYNNEI. The CDR3 is 14 residues long. CDR3: CASGRDSQSYERYF. CDR3 nucleotides: TGTGCCAGCGGCAGGGACAGCCAATCCTACGAGCGGTACTTC.

This clonotype has a handful of counts. The J gene is TRBJ1-1, the V gene TRBV4-1, with D perhaps matching TRBD1 (5 bases). This CDR3 comprises 14 residues. V was shortened by 4 bases and J by 7 bases, with 16 bases between the two germline ends. Per the germline V gene, CDR1 is MGHRA and CDR2 is YSYEKL. CDR3 amino acids: CASSPTRGLDEAFF. The DNA of the CDR3 is TGCGCCAGCAGCCCGACTCGGGGGTTAGATGAAGCTTTCTTT.

Notes on this clonotype: One junction end disagrees with the germline gene, perhaps due to a read error. The chain employs TRBV4-1 and TRBJ2-5; D unclear. CDR1 is MGHRA and CDR2 is YSYEKL in the germline V gene. CDR3 length: 11 amino acids. Here the CDR3 DNA reads TGCGCCAACAGCCAACGGGAGACCCAGTACTTC. Translation: CANSQRETQYF.

This clonotype was counted between two and nine times. The V gene is TRBV5-6, the J gene TRBJ2-2, with no clear D. This CDR3 has 14 residues. V was trimmed by 6 bases and J by 0 bases, leaving 9 bases between them. In germline, CDR1 is SGHDT, CDR2 YYEEEE. The CDR3 sequence is CASKLTANTGELFF. As DNA, the CDR3 is TGTGCCAGCAAACTGACGGCGAACACCGGGGAGCTGTTTTTT.

This clonotype was found many times. This chain connects TRBV6-5 to TRBJ1-3; 7 bases fit TRBD1. The CDR3 spans 16 residues. The V gene end was trimmed by 9 bases and the J gene end by 0 bases; junction bases not matched to a gene: 11. Per the germline V gene, CDR1 is MNHEY and CDR2 is SVGAGI. The chain's CDR3 is CASCRTGGVSGNTIYF. In DNA form, the CDR3 reads TGTGCCAGTTGCCGGACAGGCGGGGTCTCTGGAAACACCATATATTTT.

This clonotype has a count of ten or more. The rearrangement links TRBV30 to TRBJ1-5; possible D gene TRBD1, 5 bases. Trimming shortened V by 1 base and J by 3 bases, and 7 bases separated the two germline ends. Germline loops: CDR1 GTSNPN, CDR2 SVGIG (reference sequence). CDR3 length: 13 amino acids. The chain's CDR3 is CAWSGGDNQPQHF. CDR3 nucleotides: TGTGCCTGGAGTGGGGGGGACAATCAGCCCCAGCATTTT.

With regard to this clonotype: A single base separates this from a much larger clone, so it may be a read error. The V and J genes are TRBV25-1 and TRBJ1-4; D is unresolved. Germline assignment: CDR1 MGHDK and CDR2 SYGVNS. V was trimmed by 6 bases and J by 4 bases, leaving 6 bases between them. The CDR3 extends over 12 amino acids. CDR3 in amino acids: CASSSHNEKLFF. The CDR3 bases are TGTGCCAGCAGCTCCCATAATGAAAAACTGTTTTTT. The complete variable domain, with remaining parts taken from reference TRBV25-1 and TRBJ1-4, reads EADIYQTPRYLVIGTGKKITLECSQTMGHDKMYWYQQDPGMELHLIHYSYGVNSTEKGDLSSESTVSRIRTEHFPLTLESARPSHTSQYLCASSSHNEKLFFGSGTQLSVL.

A word on this clonotype: This clone may be a read error of a much larger clone one base away. This chain uses TRBV2 with TRBJ2-7; TRBD2 might be the D (5 bases). The ends were cut back, 2 bases at V and 0 bases at J, with 11 bases in the middle. From germline, CDR1 is SNHLY and CDR2 FYNNEI. The length of the CDR3 is 15 residues. The CDR3 spells CASSERSEISYEQYF. The CDR3 DNA is TGTGCCAGCAGTGAACGTAGCGAGATCTCCTACGAGCAGTACTTC. Variable domain in full (rest from reference TRBV2 and TRBJ2-7): EPEVTQTPSHQVTQMGQEVILRCVPISNHLYFYWYRQILGQKVEFLVSFYNNEISEKSEIFDDQFSVERPDGSNFTLKIRSTKLEDSAMYFCASSERSEISYEQYFGPGTRLTVT.

CDR3 amino acids: CASSPDREDTEAFF. The DNA for the CDR3 is TGTGCCAGCAGCCCGGACAGGGAAGACACTGAAGCTTTCTTT. The chain employs TRBV14 and TRBJ1-1, with 8 bases that match TRBD1. This CDR3 has 14 amino acids. The germline CDR1 and CDR2 sequences are SGHDN and FVKESK. V shed 4 bases and J 3 bases; nucleotides not matched to a gene: 4. The whole variable domain, filled in from reference TRBV14 and TRBJ1-1, reads EAGVTQFPSHSVIEKGQTVTLRCDPISGHDNLYWYRRVMGKEIKFLLHFVKESKQDESGMPNNRFLAERTGGTYSTLKVQPAELEDSGVYFCASSPDREDTEAFFGQGTRLTVV.

The V and J genes are TRBV7-2 and TRBJ1-2; tentatively, D is TRBD1 (6 bases). CDR3 length equals 16 residues. The ends were cut back, 5 bases at V and 4 bases at J, with 20 bases in the middle. Per germline, CDR1 SGHTA and CDR2 FQGNSA. The CDR3 nucleotides are TGTGCCAGCAGCGCCTCGGGGGGGGCCCTGAGCTATGGCTACACCTTC. Translated, it gives CASSASGGALSYGYTF.

This clonotype showed up many times. This chain links TRBV6-1 with TRBJ2-2; the D is unclear. Germline assignment: CDR1 MNHNS and CDR2 SASEGT. The CDR3 is 13 residues long. Trimming took off 6 bases at V and 6 bases at J, with 11 bases between the two ends. The CDR3 is CASRLWDPGELFF. The CDR3 region has the DNA TGTGCCAGCAGACTGTGGGATCCCGGGGAGCTGTTTTTT.

This rearrangement joins TRBV10-3 to TRBJ2-7; tentatively, D is TRBD1 (6 bases). Germline V gene sequence: CDR1 ENHRY, CDR2 SYGVKD. V lost 6 bases and J 7 bases, leaving 16 bases between the germline ends. The CDR3 loop spans 13 amino acids. CDR3: CAISLQGTGEQYF. The CDR3, as DNA: TGTGCCATCAGCCTCCAGGGGACGGGGGAGCAGTACTTC.

The rearrangement joins TRBV10-3 to TRBJ2-2; D unclear. Germline loops: CDR1 ENHRY, CDR2 SYGVKD. Trimming left V 10 bases short and J 0 bases short, with 12 bases between. The CDR3 runs 14 residues. For the CDR3, the DNA is TGTGCCAGCAGCCATAAGCCGAACACCGGGGAGCTGTTTTTT. Translating it yields CASSHKPNTGELFF.

This clonotype was picked up a small number of times. CDR3 nucleotide sequence: TGTGCCACCGTTAGGACCGGGCTCGAAGGTTATTCACCCCTCCACTTT. The encoded protein is CATVRTGLEGYSPLHF. The chain employs TRBV6-1 and TRBJ1-6; D ambiguous. This CDR3 is built from 16 residues. The V gene's germline CDR1 is MNHNS and CDR2 SASEGT. The V end was cut by 10 bases, the J end by 8 bases, with 24 bases between.

This clonotype was seen a few times. The rearrangement joins TRBV6-6 to TRBJ1-3, with a tentative D call TRBD1 (6 bases). The germline V and J ends were trimmed by 7 bases and 3 bases, with 13 bases remaining between them. CDR3 length: 14 amino acids. The germline V gene encodes CDR1 MNHNY and CDR2 SVGAGI (reference sequence). The CDR3: CASTEGVYGNTIYF. Written as DNA, the CDR3 is TGTGCCAGCACCGAGGGGGTTTATGGAAACACCATATATTTT.